These 25 T cell receptor beta chains share one sample of origin, sequenced in a study of blood T cell repertoires in COVID-19. Clones were sequenced by immunoSEQ multiplex PCR, and TCRdb holds only the in-frame ones, with some missing. This table has 45,000 to 55,000 clones, around 78% appearing once. Material for sequencing was peripheral blood. Every receptor here comes from a human donor with active or convalescent COVID-19. The donor label of this sample is uncertain.

The V and J genes are TRBV7-8 and TRBJ2-5, with D possibly matching TRBD2 (6 bases). V was shortened by 5 bases and J by 2 bases, with 15 bases between the two germline ends. CDR3 size: 15 residues. Germline CDR1 SGHVS, CDR2 FQNEAQ. The CDR3 is CASSHGTFAQETQYF. CDR3 coding DNA: TGTGCCAGCAGCCACGGGACTTTCGCTCAAGAGACCCAGTACTTC.

This clone was observed a handful of times. The V and J genes are TRBV27 and TRBJ2-7, with a weak D call TRBD2 (6 bases). The CDR3 loop spans 13 amino acids. CDR1 MNHEY and CDR2 SMNVEV come from the germline V gene (reference sequence). The V end lost 5 bases, the J end lost 3 bases, and 11 bases lay between the germline ends. The CDR3 coding sequence is TGTGCCAGCAGTCTCGGGAGCCTCTACGAGCAGTACTTC. This sequence encodes CASSLGSLYEQYF.

The count of this clone is one. The chain uses TRBV5-1 and TRBJ1-3; TRBD1 agrees at 9 bases. The CDR3 spans 15 residues. V trimming: 5 bases; J trimming: 1 base; junction bases outside the gene matches: 4. Germline-derived CDR1 and CDR2 are SGHRS and YFSETQ. The chain's CDR3 is CASSRGQGSGNTIYF. The CDR3 DNA sequence: TGCGCCAGCAGTCGGGGACAGGGATCTGGAAACACCATATATTTT.

Only a few counts were recorded for this clone. V and J are TRBV27 and TRBJ1-5; TRBD1 matches 7 bases. The CDR3 loop spans 15 amino acids. Germline CDR1 MNHEY, CDR2 SMNVEV (reference sequence). The ends lost 6 bases at V and 8 bases at J; junction bases unmatched: 13. The CDR3, as DNA: TGTGCCAGCAGGCGACAGGGAAACTCAAGGGAGCCCCAGCATTTT. Translated, it gives CASRRQGNSREPQHF.

The genes are TRBV19 and TRBJ2-7; TRBD2 matches 10 bases. CDR3 length: 16 amino acids. With V trimmed by 4 bases and J by 2 bases, 8 bases remained unmatched. The germline V gene encodes CDR1 LNHDA and CDR2 SQIVND (reference sequence). The CDR3 spells CASSRGASGRPYEQYF. In nucleotides, the CDR3 is TGTGCCAGTAGTAGGGGCGCTAGCGGGAGACCCTACGAGCAGTACTTC.

The genes are TRBV30 and TRBJ2-1; TRBD1 might be the D (5 bases). The V gene lost 2 bases and the J gene lost 4 bases, with 12 bases spanning the gap. The CDR3 runs to 14 residues. The V gene's germline CDR1 is GTSNPN and CDR2 SVGIG (reference sequence). This CDR3 reads CAWSRYQGYNEQFF. CDR3 in DNA: TGTGCCTGGAGTCGTTATCAGGGTTACAATGAGCAGTTCTTC.

V is TRBV7-2 and J is TRBJ2-7; TRBD1 agrees at 10 bases. Germline V gene data show CDR1 as SGHTA and CDR2 as FQGNSA. J lost 3 bases, V lost 4 bases, and 3 bases had no gene match. This CDR3 spans 14 amino acids. The CDR3 protein is CASSSDRGDYEQYF. CDR3 nucleotides: TGTGCCAGCAGCTCGGACAGGGGGGACTACGAGCAGTACTTC.

This clone was counted a few times. The genes are TRBV24-1 and TRBJ1-6, with no clear D. The CDR3 has 15 amino acids. The V gene lost 3 bases and the J gene lost 5 bases, with 10 bases spanning the gap. From germline, CDR1 is KGHDR and CDR2 SFDVKD. In nucleotides, the CDR3 is TGTGCCACCAGTGATGGTCGGAGAAATAATTCACCCCTCCACTTT. Amino acids: CATSDGRRNNSPLHF.

The sample holds one count of this clone. V gene TRBV19 combines with J gene TRBJ2-1, with D maybe TRBD2 (6 bases). The CDR3 has 13 residues. Trimming took 11 bases from V and 5 from J, leaving 16 bases between them. CDR1 and CDR2 (germline): LNHDA, SQIVND (reference sequence). The CDR3 region is CAVREHANNEQFF. The DNA of the CDR3 is TGTGCCGTCCGGGAGCACGCAAACAATGAGCAGTTCTTC.

This clone was recorded only once. The V gene is TRBV7-6, the J gene TRBJ2-5, with TRBD1 identical over 7 bases. The CDR3 is 17 amino acids. V lost 4 bases and J lost 4; bases outside the gene matches: 15. Germline assignment: CDR1 SGHVS and CDR2 FNYEAQ. The CDR3 DNA reads as TGTGCCAGCAGCTCCCGGCGGGCCACAGGGGCTGGAGAGACCCAGTACTTC. This codes for CASSSRRATGAGETQYF.

Points on this clone: This sample includes further DNA sequences coding for the same CDR3. This chain joins TRBV2 and TRBJ2-2; tentative D call: TRBD1 (6 bases). Per germline, CDR1 SNHLY and CDR2 FYNNEI. CDR3 length: 13 residues. V dropped 6 bases and J dropped 4 bases, with 9 bases sitting between them. The CDR3 is CASRRDITGELFF. The DNA of the CDR3 is TGTGCCAGCAGACGGGACATCACCGGGGAGCTGTTTTTT.

This clone appeared many times. The chain carries TRBV5-3 and TRBJ2-7; unclear D gene. TRBV5-3 is an ORF; its function is uncertain. CDR3 length equals 14 residues. The V end was cut by 2 bases, the J end by 5 bases, with 14 bases between. CDR3 amino acids: CARSFGSSRDEQYF. CDR3 nucleotide sequence: TGTGCCAGAAGCTTTGGAAGTAGCCGGGACGAGCAGTACTTC.

DNA of the CDR3: TGTGCCAGCAGCTCCTGGTCAAGCGGGGGAAACACCATATATTTT. It translates to CASSSWSSGGNTIYF. The chain uses TRBV11-3 and TRBJ1-3; D call uncertain. CDR1 is SGHNT and CDR2 is YENEEA in the germline V gene. Between the trimmed V and J ends, which lost 4 bases and 4 bases, there was a span of 14 bases. The CDR3 runs to 15 residues.

The count of this clone is one. The gene calls are TRBV7-9 and TRBJ2-1; 8 nucleotides match TRBD1. This CDR3 is 16 amino acids long. Trimming cost V 4 bases and J 7 bases; bases outside gene matches: 12. Germline-derived CDR1 and CDR2 are SEHNR and FQNEAQ (reference sequence). CDR3 sequence: CASSSLRDRHRNEQFF. CDR3 in DNA: TGTGCCAGCAGCTCTCTCCGGGACAGGCATAGGAATGAGCAGTTCTTC.

The chain carries TRBV5-1 and TRBJ1-1, with TRBD1 matching over 7 bases. This CDR3 is built from 15 residues. V gave up 3 bases and J gave up 0 bases; unmatched junction bases: 5. Germline CDR1 SGHRS, CDR2 YFSETQ. The CDR3 region is CASSSRGQVNTEAFF. As DNA, the CDR3 is TGCGCCAGCAGCTCAAGGGGGCAGGTGAACACTGAAGCTTTCTTT.

This clone was seen a single time. This chain joins TRBV6-5 and TRBJ2-5, with TRBD1 matching over 10 bases. The CDR3 spans 14 residues. V shed 5 bases and J 5 bases; nucleotides not matched to a gene: 5. The germline gives CDR1 MNHEY, CDR2 SVGAGI. This CDR3 is CASSQGQGTETQYF. DNA for the CDR3: TGTGCCAGCAGTCAGGGACAGGGGACGGAGACCCAGTACTTC.

The CDR3 region is CSASTAGIQETQYF. CDR3 DNA: TGCAGTGCTAGTACAGCGGGAATCCAAGAGACCCAGTACTTC. V and J are TRBV20-1 and TRBJ2-5; the match to TRBD2 covers 7 bases. Trimming cost V 3 bases and J 1 base; bases outside gene matches: 5. Germline CDR1 DFQATT, CDR2 SNEGSKA (reference sequence). CDR3 size: 14 residues.

V and J are TRBV21-1 and TRBJ1-5; the table's D call of TRBD1 was not tested on the DNA. TRBV21-1 constitutes a pseudogene. There are 24 residues in the CDR3. For the CDR3, the DNA is TGTGCCAGCAGCAAAGGGCCCGCCAGTCAAAGCACGGGACAGGATTGGGCTAGCAATCAGCCCCAGCATTTT. Translation: CASSKGPASQSTGQDWASNQPQHF.

CDR3 DNA sequence: TGTGCCAGCAGCTCTGGGGAGGGTATAATGGAACGTATGAACACTGAAGCTTTCTTT. Amino acid sequence: CASSSGEGIMERMNTEAFF. The gene calls are TRBV7-2 and TRBJ1-1; D uncertain. Germline V lookup: CDR1 SGHTA, CDR2 FQGNSA. The CDR3 covers 19 residues. With 4 bases removed from V and 0 bases from J, the gap between germline ends came to 24 bases.

This rearrangement joins TRBV30 to TRBJ1-6, with unresolved D. The CDR3 totals 12 residues. V was trimmed by 5 bases and J by 9 bases, leaving 11 bases between them. Germline loops: CDR1 GTSNPN, CDR2 SVGIG (reference sequence). CDR3 protein: CAWAFQVSPLHF. The CDR3 DNA reads TGTGCCTGGGCATTCCAGGTTTCACCCCTCCACTTT. The whole variable domain, filled in from reference TRBV30 and TRBJ1-6, reads SQTIHQWPATLVQPVGSPLSLECTVEGTSNPNLYWYRQAAGRGLQLLFYSVGIGQISSEVPQNLSASRPQDRQFILSSKKLLLSDSGFYLCAWAFQVSPLHFGNGTRLTVT.

The J gene is TRBJ2-1, the V gene TRBV12-3 or TRBV12-4; 7 bases are a match to TRBD1. The trim removed 6 bases at V and 9 bases at J, leaving 8 bases unmatched. CDR3 length: 13 amino acids. CDR3 in amino acids: CASRGTVDGEQFF. Here the CDR3 DNA reads TGTGCCAGCAGAGGGACAGTTGATGGTGAGCAGTTCTTC.

J is TRBJ2-3 and V is TRBV10-1; D may be TRBD2 (5 bases). V was shortened by 0 bases and J by 0 bases, with 13 bases between the two germline ends. The germline V gene has CDR1 WNHNN and CDR2 SYGVQD (reference sequence). The CDR3 extends over 17 amino acids. The chain's CDR3 is CASSESTLRASTDTQYF. DNA of the CDR3: TGCGCCAGCAGTGAGTCGACGTTGCGGGCGAGCACAGATACGCAGTATTTT.

This clone was found a few times. The chain links TRBV7-2 to TRBJ1-4; the D gene is possibly TRBD1 (5 bases). Germline V lookup: CDR1 SGHTA, CDR2 FQGNSA. The CDR3 is 15 amino acids. V was trimmed by 5 bases and J by 0 bases, leaving 10 bases between them. This chain's CDR3 is CASSGQGATNEKLFF. In DNA form, the CDR3 reads TGTGCCAGCAGCGGGCAGGGCGCAACTAATGAAAAACTGTTTTTT.

The V and J genes are TRBV11-2 and TRBJ2-5, with 12 bases that match TRBD2. The CDR3 has 19 amino acids. In germline, CDR1 is SGHAT, CDR2 FQNNGV. With V trimmed by 0 bases and J by 2 bases, 10 bases remained unmatched. CDR3: CASSLEQTSGSPLQETQYF. In nucleotides, the CDR3 is TGTGCCAGCAGCTTAGAACAGACTAGCGGGAGCCCCTTACAAGAGACCCAGTACTTC.

The chain has TRBV9 and TRBJ1-1; D gene unclear. V was pared by 4 bases and J by 1 base, with 8 bases between. Germline CDR1 SGDLS, CDR2 YYNGEE. The CDR3 covers 13 residues. Here the CDR3 DNA reads TGTGCCAGCAGCCGAGACACGAACACTGAAGCTTTCTTT. It specifies CASSRDTNTEAFF.